The present entry profiles one T cell receptor (beta chain) with its context. The target antigen is unknown. Constant-segment primers and 5'RACE yielded cDNA libraries for TCR alpha and TCR beta, each carrying sample barcodes and UMIs. TCRdb reprocessed the 5' RACE reads with MiXCR, giving one entry per CDR3 protein. The table shows about 260,000 distinct CDR3 sequences, with around 15% occurring only once. The source of the sample is a study of T-cell memory formation after mild COVID-19. Study overall: For the most part, TCR clusters were specific to one donor. Study results and caveats: Some clones that responded turned up in pre-infection memory, which suggests that cross-reactive memory joined in.

The CDR3 runs 15 residues. Trimming pared 3 bases from V and 0 bases from J, leaving 11 bases between. The germline gives CDR1 SGHDT, CDR2 YYEEEE. The sequenced sample was PBMCs or a T cell subset sorted from them (not recorded which). The chain joins TRBV5-6 to TRBJ2-3; D is unresolved. This sequence was found in a man aged 18-30 years who had mild COVID-19 (a few samples of this study predate the infection). Cell type and time point are not known. In DNA form, the CDR3 reads TGTGCCAGCAGCTCAATTGGACGGAGCACAGATACGCAGTATTTT. Its translation: CASSSIGRSTDTQYF.